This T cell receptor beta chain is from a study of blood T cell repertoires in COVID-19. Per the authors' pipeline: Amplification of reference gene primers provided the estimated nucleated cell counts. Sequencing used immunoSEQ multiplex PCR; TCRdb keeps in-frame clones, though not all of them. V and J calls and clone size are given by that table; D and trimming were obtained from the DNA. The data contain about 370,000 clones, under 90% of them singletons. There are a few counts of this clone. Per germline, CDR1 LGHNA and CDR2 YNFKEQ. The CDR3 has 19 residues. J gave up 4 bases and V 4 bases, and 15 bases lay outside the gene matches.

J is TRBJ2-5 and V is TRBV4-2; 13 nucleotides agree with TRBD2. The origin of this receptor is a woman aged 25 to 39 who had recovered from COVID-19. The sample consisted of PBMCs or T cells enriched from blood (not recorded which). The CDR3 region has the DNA TGTGCCAGCAGCCTTGGGACTAGCGGGACTAATTTTAGCCCAGAGACCCAGTACTTC. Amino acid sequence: CASSLGTSGTNFSPETQYF.